Below, 16 T cell receptor beta chains from the same sample are listed, as sequenced in a study of cytomegalovirus exposure and HLA in healthy donors. Primers for the PCR totalled 60 Vbeta and 13 Jbeta. Repertoires were generated with immunoSEQ multiplex PCR, while TCRdb's copy carries only in-frame clones and drops some. The sample shows about 96,000 clones, 60% to 75% of them seen only once. Specimen: PBMCs. The receptor set was obtained from a female donor in good health and CMV-seropositive.

The chain has TRBV4-3 and TRBJ1-5; D is ambiguous. This CDR3 comprises 15 residues. V lost 1 base and J lost 6, with 13 bases in between. The germline V gene encodes CDR1 LGHNA and CDR2 YSLEER. The DNA for the CDR3 is TGCGCCAGCAGCCAAGGTCACCTCACCGGTCAGCCCCAGCATTTT. Amino acid sequence: CASSQGHLTGQPQHF.

The chain combines TRBV7-8 with TRBJ2-6, with 10 bases aligning to TRBD2. Germline-derived CDR1 and CDR2 are SGHVS and FQNEAQ. The CDR3 has 17 residues. The J segment lost 0 bases and the V segment lost 5 bases, leaving 4 bases of the junction unmatched. The CDR3 sequence is CASSRLAGLSGANVLTF. The CDR3 DNA sequence: TGTGCCAGCAGCCGACTAGCGGGCCTCTCTGGGGCCAACGTCCTGACTTTC.

This chain links TRBV30 with TRBJ1-1; tentative D call: TRBD1 (6 bases). V was cut by 0 bases and J by 5 bases, with 10 bases left in between. Germline V gene lookup returns CDR1 GTSNPN and CDR2 SVGIG (reference sequence). The CDR3 has 13 residues. CDR3 DNA: TGTGCCTGGAGTGTCGCCCAGGGGACTGAAGCTTTCTTT. It is translated as CAWSVAQGTEAFF.

The V gene is TRBV29-1, the J gene TRBJ2-3; TRBD2 is a possible D gene (5 bases). CDR3 size: 14 residues. V lost 5 bases and J 0 bases, leaving 12 bases between the germline ends. Germline V gene sequence: CDR1 SQVTM, CDR2 ANQGSEA. This CDR3 is CSVRASSSTDTQYF. DNA for the CDR3: TGCAGCGTTAGGGCTAGCAGCAGCACAGATACGCAGTATTTT.

The CDR3 reads CASSLGGSSSPLHF. The CDR3 bases are TGTGCCAGCAGTTTAGGCGGCAGCAGTTCACCCCTCCACTTT. The rearrangement links TRBV28 to TRBJ1-6; D ambiguous. The germline V gene encodes CDR1 MDHEN and CDR2 SYDVKM. The V gene lost 2 bases and the J gene lost 9 bases, with 11 bases spanning the gap. This CDR3 is built from 14 residues.

V usage is TRBV2 and J usage is TRBJ2-1; D possibly corresponds to TRBD2 (6 bases). The CDR3 covers 15 residues. Trimming took off 3 bases at V and 7 bases at J, with 16 bases between the two ends. CDR1 is SNHLY and CDR2 is FYNNEI in the germline V gene. The CDR3 reads CASSDGRRSLNEQFF. As DNA, the CDR3 is TGTGCCAGCAGTGATGGGAGGAGGTCGCTGAATGAGCAGTTCTTC.

This clone has only a few counts. This rearrangement joins TRBV5-1 to TRBJ1-1; TRBD1 aligns across 7 bases. V dropped 0 bases and J dropped 6; count of bases not matched to a gene: 5. Germline CDR1 and CDR2: SGHRS and YFSETQ. The CDR3 length is 14 residues. The CDR3 DNA sequence: TGCGCCAGCAGCTTGGGGGACAGAATAGCTGAAGCTTTCTTT. Amino acid sequence: CASSLGDRIAEAFF. Combining the CDR3 with reference TRBV5-1 and TRBJ1-1 gives the whole variable domain KAGVTQTPRYLIKTRGQQVTLSCSPISGHRSVSWYQQTPGQGLQFLFEYFSETQRNKGNFPGRFSGRQFSNSRSEMNVSTLELGDSALYLCASSLGDRIAEAFFGQGTRLTVV.

The V and J genes are TRBV30 and TRBJ1-2; D is undetermined. CDR3 length equals 13 residues. Germline loops: CDR1 GTSNPN, CDR2 SVGIG (reference sequence). V gave up 3 bases and J gave up 0 bases, with 8 bases separating them. CDR3: CAWRSTANYGYTF. CDR3 DNA sequence: TGTGCCTGGAGATCAACAGCTAACTATGGCTACACCTTC.

The chain is built from TRBV10-1 and TRBJ1-2, with 8 bases lining up with TRBD1. Germline-derived CDR1 and CDR2 are WNHNN and SYGVQD (reference sequence). This CDR3 has 16 residues. Losses at the gene ends were 0 bases for V and 6 bases for J; bases not matched to a gene: 9. CDR3 region: CASSESGQGANDGYTF. CDR3 in DNA: TGCGCCAGCAGTGAGTCTGGGCAGGGGGCGAACGATGGCTACACCTTC.

This clone appeared a single time. The V gene is TRBV28, the J gene TRBJ1-1; unclear D gene. CDR1 and CDR2 from the germline V gene are MDHEN and SYDVKM. V lost 5 bases and J 1 base, leaving 8 bases between the germline ends. The CDR3 sequence is 13 residues long. In nucleotides, the CDR3 is TGTGCCAGCAGTCTACCCCGGAACACTGAAGCTTTCTTT. Encoded protein: CASSLPRNTEAFF.

The chain recombines TRBV5-1 with TRBJ1-1, with no clear D. V was clipped by 4 bases and J by 10 bases, with 17 bases between them. This CDR3 has 13 residues. The germline V gene has CDR1 SGHRS and CDR2 YFSETQ. CDR3 sequence reads: CASSQSWNEGAFF. The CDR3 DNA follows: TGCGCCAGCAGCCAAAGTTGGAACGAGGGAGCTTTCTTT. Combining the CDR3 with reference TRBV5-1 and TRBJ1-1 gives the whole variable domain KAGVTQTPRYLIKTRGQQVTLSCSPISGHRSVSWYQQTPGQGLQFLFEYFSETQRNKGNFPGRFSGRQFSNSRSEMNVSTLELGDSALYLCASSQSWNEGAFFGQGTRLTVV.

The chain couples TRBV7-2 to TRBJ1-4, with D maybe TRBD1 (6 bases). Deletions cut 3 bases from V and 11 bases from J, with 7 bases between. Germline CDR1 reads SGHTA; CDR2 reads FQGNSA. The CDR3 is made up of 11 amino acids. The chain's CDR3 is CASSLTGKLFF. In DNA, the CDR3 is TGTGCCAGCAGCTTGACAGGCAAACTGTTTTTT.

The rearrangement joins TRBV30 to TRBJ1-2; D gene ambiguous. The CDR3 consists of 13 residues. V lost 0 bases to trimming and J lost 3 bases, with 8 bases between them. Germline CDR1 and CDR2: GTSNPN and SVGIG (reference sequence). CDR3 region: CAWSVSEDYGYTF. CDR3 coding DNA: TGTGCCTGGAGTGTGTCTGAGGACTATGGCTACACCTTC.

At least ten counts were recorded for this clone. This chain uses TRBV9 with TRBJ2-3, with 7 bases aligning to TRBD2. The CDR3 length is 19 residues. Germline CDR1 reads SGDLS; CDR2 reads YYNGEE. The V gene end was trimmed by 0 bases and the J gene end by 4 bases; junction bases not matched to a gene: 17. CDR3 DNA: TGTGCCAGCAGCGTAGCTTTCAGCTCGTGGACTAGAAGTTCAGATACGCAGTATTTT. Translated, it gives CASSVAFSSWTRSSDTQYF.

The chain couples TRBV7-2 to TRBJ2-1, with 10 bases aligning to TRBD2. The CDR3 covers 15 residues. The J segment lost 6 bases and the V segment lost 5 bases, leaving 7 bases of the junction unmatched. Per the germline V gene, CDR1 is SGHTA and CDR2 is FQGNSA. The CDR3 DNA reads as TGTGCCAGCAGCGTCGGGACTAGCGCCGTCAATGAGCAGTTCTTC. Its protein product is CASSVGTSAVNEQFF.

The CDR3 nucleotides are TGTGCCAGCAGCGTAGGGGCTAGCGGATACAATGAGCAGTTCTTC. It encodes CASSVGASGYNEQFF. The chain recombines TRBV9 with TRBJ2-1; TRBD2 aligns across 7 bases. The CDR3 consists of 15 residues. Germline V gene sequence: CDR1 SGDLS, CDR2 YYNGEE. V dropped 0 bases and J dropped 4; count of bases not matched to a gene: 4.